Sequencing of this T cell receptor beta chain was carried out in a study of blood T cell repertoires in COVID-19. Study information: COVID-19 samples from acute and convalescent phases originated in the United States, Italy and Spain. T cells, B-cell-depleted T cells, or PBMCs supplied cDNA or gDNA.

Participants reported their clinical history, and cohort assignment relied on those reports. The length of the CDR3 is 14 residues. Trimming removed 1 base at V and 4 bases at J, with 10 bases between. Germline CDR1 is SGHAT and CDR2 is FQNNGV. Original analysis: Amplification from reference gene primers served as the basis for estimated nucleated cell counts. Libraries were prepared by immunoSEQ multiplex PCR; TCRdb keeps only in-frame clonotypes and omits some of them. The DNA gave D and trimming, while V, J and clone size come from that table. The table includes some 170,000 clones, more than 65% detected once.

The chain employs TRBV11-2 and TRBJ1-2, with a possible D match to TRBD1 (6 bases). What was sequenced was PBMCs or T cells enriched from blood (not recorded which). The origin of this receptor is a man aged 50 to 59 who had recovered from COVID-19. The CDR3 DNA follows: TGTGCCAGCAGCTTAGGGGGGCCGGGCTATGGCTACACCTTC. Amino acid sequence: CASSLGGPGYGYTF.